This T cell receptor (beta chain) was recovered during a study of shared clonotypes between healthy human individuals. On the study more broadly: CD8 memory received one plate per donor, CD8 naive two, CD4 memory three and CD4 naive three.

A note on this clone: No antigen is known for it.

CD8 cells regarded as naive lacked CD45RO, were positively chosen for CCR7, and omitted terminally differentiated effector memory CD45RA+ cells. Recent acute infections and vaccinations were absent in the healthy HIV-negative adult donors. Study-wide findings and caveats: Generation probability values for non-shared clonotypes were lower than those for clonotypes shared by all four donors.

The ends were cut back, 0 bases at V and 7 bases at J, with 5 bases in the middle. The CDR3 extends over 12 amino acids. CDR1 and CDR2 (germline): SGDLS, YYNGEE. At deep level, the assay was performed. Repertoires were generated with immunoSEQ multiplex PCR, while TCRdb's copy carries only in-frame clones and drops some. The repertoire holds millions of clones, about 93% seen once, with 1.7% in the top ten. The source material was naive CD8+ T cells from PBMCs. V is TRBV9 and J is TRBJ2-4; D is ambiguous. The receptor was isolated from a young man in good health. Some clones in this sample may be carry-over from other donors' samples. The DNA for the CDR3 is TGTGCCAGCAGCGTAGATGGCAACATTCAGTACTTC. Its protein product is CASSVDGNIQYF.